The clone carrying this T cell receptor beta chain was counted between two and nine times. Its antigen is as yet unknown. The sample originates from a study of T cells in Graves' hyperthyroidism and ophthalmopathy. Overall study: Blood was drawn when the patient was first diagnosed and still untreated. Notes on the study in general: Clonotypes that were expanded in thyroid above 0.001 mostly appeared in blood too.

Authors of the study amplified TCR beta CDR3 regions from RNA transcripts. The HTBI primer set drove a first-round RT-PCR of the TCR CDR3. TCRdb passed the multiplex PCR reads through MiXCR, listing each CDR3 protein once. This table has 560,000 or so distinct CDR3 sequences, just under 20% appearing once. The study based diagnoses on clinical symptoms, serum thyroxine and TRAb, thyroid ultrasound and orbital computed tomography. Over 8 ml fresh peripheral blood yielded the PBMCs. The source material was blood. This TCR was recovered from a man aged 40-50 years with Graves' ophthalmopathy.

The CDR3 sequence is CASSPDGIMGYGYTF. In DNA, the CDR3 is TGTGCCAGCAGCCCAGATGGGATTATGGGCTATGGCTACACCTTC. The chain carries TRBV9 and TRBJ1-2; D unresolved. Germline CDR1 is SGDLS and CDR2 is YYNGEE. The CDR3 is 15 amino acids. Trimming took 4 bases from V and 4 from J, leaving 17 bases between them. The full variable domain, with the rest looked up from reference TRBV9 and TRBJ1-2, is DSGVTQTPKHLITATGQRVTLRCSPRSGDLSVYWYQQSLDQGLQFLIQYYNGEERAKGNILERFSAQQFPDLHSELNLSSLELGDSALYFCASSPDGIMGYGYTFGSGTRLTVV.